These 22 T cell receptor beta chains were sequenced from one sample in a study of shared clonotypes between healthy human individuals. Only in-frame clones appear in the TCRdb table, and some are missing; sequencing was by immunoSEQ multiplex PCR. Among nearly 600,000 clones listed, just under 97% were seen once. Terminally differentiated effector memory CD45RA+ cells were left out of the naive CD8 fraction, which was CD45RO-negative and positively selected for CCR7. The material sequenced was naive CD8+ T cells sorted from blood. These receptors were taken from a woman in her twenties or thirties in good health.

This chain uses TRBV6-4 with TRBJ1-5; D unclear. The germline V gene has CDR1 MRHNA and CDR2 SNTAGT. Trimming took off 2 bases at V and 0 bases at J, with 8 bases between the two ends. The CDR3 runs to 15 residues. CDR3 protein: CASSDRICSNQPQHF. The DNA for the CDR3 is TGTGCCAGCAGTGACAGAATTTGTAGCAATCAGCCCCAGCATTTT.

CDR3 nucleotides: TGTGCCAGCAGCTTAGGCCGGGGACAGGGTGGGTACGAGCAGTACTTC. Protein sequence: CASSLGRGQGGYEQYF. The genes are TRBV11-2 and TRBJ2-7; TRBD1 matches 9 bases. This CDR3 has 16 residues. The germline V gene encodes CDR1 SGHAT and CDR2 FQNNGV. The junction had 8 bases not matched to a gene; V was cut back by 1 base and J by 4 bases.

The chain is built from TRBV27 and TRBJ2-7; D perhaps matches TRBD1 (5 bases). The V gene lost 5 bases and the J gene lost 4 bases, with 15 bases spanning the gap. The CDR3 has 14 residues. Germline V gene data show CDR1 as MNHEY and CDR2 as SMNVEV (reference sequence). The CDR3 nucleotides are TGTGCCAGCAGTCCAGGGTCTTCTTTATACGAGCAGTACTTC. It encodes CASSPGSSLYEQYF.

The J gene is TRBJ2-2, the V gene TRBV28; D gene ambiguous. V lost 3 bases to trimming and J lost 6 bases, with 5 bases between them. Germline V gives CDR1 MDHEN, CDR2 SYDVKM. The CDR3 runs 12 residues. CDR3 sequence (DNA): TGTGCCAGCAGTTTTTCATCCGGGGAGCTGTTTTTT. Protein: CASSFSSGELFF.

This chain uses TRBV13 with TRBJ1-1; D is possibly TRBD1 (6 bases). The V end lost 0 bases, the J end lost 2 bases, and 16 bases lay between the germline ends. The CDR3 contains 17 residues. The germline CDR1 and CDR2 sequences are PRHDT and FYEKMQ (reference sequence). CDR3 coding DNA: TGTGCCAGCAGCTTAGGTCTAGCAAGGGGGTTCAACACTGAAGCTTTCTTT. This encodes CASSLGLARGFNTEAFF.

The V gene is TRBV5-6, the J gene TRBJ1-3; the D gene is possibly TRBD1 (6 bases). The CDR3 totals 17 residues. Between the trimmed V and J ends, which lost 5 bases and 1 base, there was a span of 19 bases. Germline V gives CDR1 SGHDT, CDR2 YYEEEE. CDR3 DNA sequence: TGTGCCAGCAGTCCCCCGCCGACAGGCCATTCTGGAAACACCATATATTTT. Amino acid sequence: CASSPPPTGHSGNTIYF.

The gene calls are TRBV7-9 and TRBJ2-1; D might be TRBD1 (5 bases). V gave up 6 bases and J gave up 6 bases, with 12 bases separating them. Germline CDR1 reads SEHNR; CDR2 reads FQNEAQ (reference sequence). CDR3 length: 13 amino acids. The CDR3 region is CASSPRGGNEQFF. Written as DNA, the CDR3 is TGTGCCAGCAGTCCTAGGGGCGGCAATGAGCAGTTCTTC.

The chain is built from TRBV13 and TRBJ2-1; D is unclear. Between the trimmed V and J ends, which lost 1 base and 7 bases, there was a span of 14 bases. Per the germline V gene, CDR1 is PRHDT and CDR2 is FYEKMQ (reference sequence). This CDR3 contains 15 residues. DNA of the CDR3: TGTGCCAGCAGCTTAGATTTGCTAGATTCGAATGAGCAGTTCTTC. Its protein is CASSLDLLDSNEQFF.

The rearrangement uses TRBV29-1 and TRBJ1-3; 7 bases align to TRBD1. The CDR3 loop spans 13 amino acids. J gave up 0 bases and V 5 bases, and 1 base lay outside the gene matches. Looked up from germline, CDR1 is SQVTM and CDR2 is ANQGSEA. The CDR3, as DNA: TGCAGCGTTCCAGGGGGCTCTGGAAACACCATATATTTT. Translated, it gives CSVPGGSGNTIYF.

The V and J genes are TRBV20-1 and TRBJ2-5; D not certain. This CDR3 spans 10 amino acids. Deletions cut 3 bases from V and 4 bases from J, with 3 bases between. Germline assignment: CDR1 DFQATT and CDR2 SNEGSKA (reference sequence). The CDR3 DNA reads TGCAGTGCTAGGAGAGAGACCCAGTACTTC. This sequence encodes CSARRETQYF.

The chain couples TRBV4-1 to TRBJ2-7, with 10 bases that match TRBD2. Germline-derived CDR1 and CDR2 are MGHRA and YSYEKL. The CDR3 has 19 amino acids. Trimming cost V 4 bases and J 0 bases; bases outside gene matches: 15. The CDR3 sequence is CASSPLVKGAGGPSYEQYF. CDR3 sequence (DNA): TGCGCCAGCAGCCCCCTCGTAAAGGGAGCGGGAGGGCCCTCCTACGAGCAGTACTTC.

On this clone: Other DNA sequences in the same sample also yield this CDR3. Here the CDR3 reads CASSYSSGSYEQYF. The CDR3 coding sequence is TGTGCCAGCAGTTACTCTTCAGGCTCCTACGAGCAGTACTTC. The gene calls are TRBV6-5 and TRBJ2-7, with D unclear. This CDR3 comprises 14 residues. The germline V gene encodes CDR1 MNHEY and CDR2 SVGAGI. Trimming took 0 bases from V and 0 from J, leaving 6 bases between them.

The CDR3 loop reads CASSEYNLDARIETQYF. DNA of the CDR3: TGTGCCAGCAGTGAATATAATTTGGACGCCCGGATAGAGACCCAGTACTTC. The rearrangement links TRBV25-1 to TRBJ2-5; D is unresolved. This CDR3 is built from 17 residues. Trimming stripped 0 bases from V and 4 bases from J, with 18 bases between. The V gene's germline CDR1 is MGHDK and CDR2 SYGVNS.

The chain is built from TRBV5-8 and TRBJ2-2; 8 positions agree with TRBD2. The germline gives CDR1 SGHTS, CDR2 YDEGEE. With 4 bases clipped from V and 6 bases from J, the junction kept 8 bases outside the gene matches. The CDR3 is 15 amino acids. For the CDR3, the DNA is TGTGCCAGCAGCGCCCGGACTAGCTCGGCCGGGGAGCTGTTTTTT. Amino acids: CASSARTSSAGELFF.

The chain recombines TRBV13 with TRBJ2-7, with D unclear. Germline-derived CDR1 and CDR2 are PRHDT and FYEKMQ (reference sequence). CDR3 length equals 12 residues. V was trimmed by 4 bases and J by 0 bases, leaving 4 bases between them. CDR3 sequence (DNA): TGTGCCAGCAGCTCGAGCTCCTACGAGCAGTACTTC. Its protein is CASSSSSYEQYF.

This clone was seen just once. The chain has TRBV18 and TRBJ1-1; D remains unclear. V was trimmed by 1 base and J by 4 bases, leaving 10 bases between them. Germline loops: CDR1 KGHSH, CDR2 LQKENI. There are 14 residues in the CDR3. The CDR3 loop reads CASSPQGLGTEAFF. As DNA, the CDR3 is TGTGCCAGCTCACCACAGGGTTTGGGCACTGAAGCTTTCTTT.

The chain uses TRBV6-1 and TRBJ1-5; the D is unclear. This CDR3 contains 15 residues. Germline V lookup: CDR1 MNHNS, CDR2 SASEGT. V lost 6 bases and J lost 5, with 17 bases in between. The CDR3 bases are TGTGCCAGCAGGGACCCGACTGAGAGGGATCAGCCCCAGCATTTT. This codes for CASRDPTERDQPQHF.

This chain connects TRBV25-1 to TRBJ2-1; 12 nucleotides line up with TRBD2. This CDR3 comprises 15 residues. The germline gives CDR1 MGHDK, CDR2 SYGVNS. With V trimmed by 5 bases and J by 7 bases, 6 bases remained unmatched. Written as DNA, the CDR3 is TGTGCCAGCAGTCTAGCGGGAGGGTTACCGAATGAGCAGTTCTTC. This translates into CASSLAGGLPNEQFF. The full variable domain, its missing parts supplied by reference TRBV25-1 and TRBJ2-1, is EADIYQTPRYLVIGTGKKITLECSQTMGHDKMYWYQQDPGMELHLIHYSYGVNSTEKGDLSSESTVSRIRTEHFPLTLESARPSHTSQYLCASSLAGGLPNEQFFGPGTRLTVL.

This clone was seen once. This chain joins TRBV19 and TRBJ1-1; a possible D gene is TRBD1 (5 bases). Germline V CDR1 and CDR2: LNHDA, SQIVND (reference sequence). This CDR3 comprises 15 residues. Trimming stripped 7 bases from V and 0 bases from J, with 15 bases between. This chain's CDR3 is CASTDLVRVNTEAFF. Written as DNA, the CDR3 is TGTGCCAGTACCGACCTTGTCAGGGTGAACACTGAAGCTTTCTTT.

This clone was observed a single time. The genes are TRBV11-2 and TRBJ2-1; 8 bases are a match to TRBD2. This CDR3 comprises 14 residues. CDR1 is SGHAT and CDR2 is FQNNGV in the germline V gene. J was trimmed by 6 bases and V by 1 base; bases with no gene match: 2. The CDR3 coding sequence is TGTGCCAGCAGCTTAGGCGGGGGGAGCAATGAGCAGTTCTTC. This translates into CASSLGGGSNEQFF.

The chain combines TRBV19 with TRBJ1-1, with no clear D. The CDR3 is 13 amino acids. V lost 11 bases and J lost 5, with 18 bases in between. The germline gives CDR1 LNHDA, CDR2 SQIVND (reference sequence). CDR3 in amino acids: CACGFLEETEAFF. The CDR3 DNA follows: TGTGCCTGCGGGTTTTTGGAGGAGACTGAAGCTTTCTTT.

The chain links TRBV15 to TRBJ1-1, with unresolved D. Germline V lookup: CDR1 LNHNV, CDR2 YYDKDF (reference sequence). V lost 1 base and J 0 bases, leaving 6 bases between the germline ends. CDR3 size: 14 residues. CDR3 residues: CATSRGGLNTEAFF. DNA for the CDR3: TGTGCCACCAGCAGAGGAGGATTGAACACTGAAGCTTTCTTT.